The 18 T cell receptor beta chains below all came from one sample that was sequenced in a study of radiotherapy plus CTLA-4 blockade in lung cancer. Produced via immunoSEQ multiplex PCR; TCRdb's table is partial and in-frame only. This sample yields about 62,000 clones, of which roughly three quarters are seen a single time; approximately 2.9% belongs to the top ten. The source material was peripheral blood, sampled from a patient treated with radiotherapy plus ipilimumab. These receptors all come from a human donor with non-small cell lung cancer who had a complete response to radiotherapy plus ipilimumab.

This clone has only a few counts. The chain links TRBV7-2 to TRBJ1-1, with D possibly matching TRBD1 (5 bases). Trimming cost V 3 bases and J 3 bases, with 8 bases left between them. This CDR3 spans 13 amino acids. Germline loops: CDR1 SGHTA, CDR2 FQGNSA. CDR3 DNA sequence: TGTGCCAGCAGCTTGGGGGGGGACACTGAAGCTTTCTTT. It translates to CASSLGGDTEAFF.

In its sample, this clone was seen once. J is TRBJ1-2 and V is TRBV25-1, with 7 bases that match TRBD1. The germline V gene encodes CDR1 MGHDK and CDR2 SYGVNS. This CDR3 comprises 15 residues. After removal of 7 bases from V and 6 bases from J, the junction contained 14 bases not matched to a gene. CDR3 in DNA: TGTGCCAGCACCCCCCCGGGCAGGGGGTGGGATGGCTACACCTTC. It encodes CASTPPGRGWDGYTF.

The chain joins TRBV20-1 to TRBJ1-2; D gene unclear. There are 10 residues in the CDR3. The ends were cut back, 0 bases at V and 8 bases at J, with 4 bases in the middle. Germline V gene data show CDR1 as DFQATT and CDR2 as SNEGSKA (reference sequence). CDR3 loop: CSARDSGYTF. CDR3 nucleotide sequence: TGCAGTGCTAGAGATAGCGGCTACACCTTC.

The V call is TRBV6-5, the J call TRBJ2-7; D might be TRBD1 (6 bases). The CDR3 extends over 14 amino acids. The germline V and J ends were trimmed by 6 bases and 3 bases, with 15 bases remaining between them. From germline, CDR1 is MNHEY and CDR2 SVGAGI. The CDR3 protein is CASRSGQHYYEQYF. CDR3 nucleotide sequence: TGTGCCAGCAGGTCAGGACAGCATTACTACGAGCAGTACTTC.

The CDR3 sequence: CASSLVGGASYGYTF. The CDR3 DNA reads as TGTGCCAGCAGCTTGGTTGGGGGGGCTTCCTATGGCTACACCTTC. V gene TRBV5-6 combines with J gene TRBJ1-2; perhaps TRBD1 as D (6 bases). V lost 0 bases and J lost 4, with 13 bases in between. Per the germline V gene, CDR1 is SGHDT and CDR2 is YYEEEE. The CDR3 loop spans 15 amino acids.

V gene TRBV14 combines with J gene TRBJ2-3; 8 bases fit TRBD2. The germline gives CDR1 SGHDN, CDR2 FVKESK. V trimming: 1 base; J trimming: 1 base; junction bases outside the gene matches: 7. CDR3 size: 17 residues. The CDR3 region is CASSQVRGEGGTDTQYF. The DNA for the CDR3 is TGTGCCAGCAGCCAAGTGCGGGGGGAGGGCGGCACAGATACGCAGTATTTT.

The chain uses TRBV7-9 and TRBJ1-2; TRBD1 matches 8 bases. The V and J ends lost 5 bases and 4 bases, in that order; junction bases with no gene match: 9. CDR1 SEHNR and CDR2 FQNEAQ come from the germline V gene (reference sequence). The CDR3 totals 15 residues. The chain's CDR3 is CASSPGGRFGYGYTF. CDR3 bases: TGTGCCAGCAGCCCAGGGGGCAGGTTTGGCTATGGCTACACCTTC.

The rearrangement uses TRBV5-8 and TRBJ1-1, with a tentative D call TRBD1 (6 bases). V dropped 3 bases and J dropped 9 bases, with 18 bases sitting between them. The CDR3 totals 14 residues. The germline V gene has CDR1 SGHTS and CDR2 YDEGEE. As DNA, the CDR3 is TGTGCCAGCAGCTCTACCGGGACAAACATCCAAGCTTTCTTT. Translating gives CASSSTGTNIQAFF.

This clone was found once. The rearrangement joins TRBV9 to TRBJ2-5; tentatively, D is TRBD2 (5 bases). The end of the DNA is better explained by TRBJ2-7, so the J call may be wrong. Germline loops: CDR1 SGDLS, CDR2 YYNGEE. The CDR3 consists of 14 residues. The CDR3 bases are TGTGCCAGCAGCTCATCCCACGGGATCTACGAGCAGTACTTC. It is translated as CASSSSHGIYEQYF.

V is TRBV7-2 and J is TRBJ1-2; 8 bases align to TRBD1. The CDR3 has 17 residues. Germline CDR1 SGHTA, CDR2 FQGNSA. V trimming: 4 bases; J trimming: 1 base; junction bases outside the gene matches: 11. The CDR3 here is CASSSRGRGRGNYGYTF. In DNA, the CDR3 is TGTGCCAGCAGCTCCAGGGGGCGAGGGAGGGGTAACTATGGCTACACCTTC.

The J gene is TRBJ1-2, the V gene TRBV18; D remains ambiguous. Germline CDR1 and CDR2: KGHSH and LQKENI. Trimming took 6 bases from V and 3 from J, leaving 8 bases between them. There are 12 residues in the CDR3. CDR3 bases: TGTGCCAGCTCTTATTCGGACTATGGCTACACCTTC. Amino acids: CASSYSDYGYTF.

The CDR3 region is CATSRGAGGSNEQFF. CDR3 bases: TGTGCCACCAGCAGAGGAGCGGGAGGGTCCAATGAGCAGTTCTTC. The rearrangement joins TRBV15 to TRBJ2-1; 10 bases fit TRBD2. The CDR3 has 15 amino acids. V lost 1 base to trimming and J lost 6 bases; unmatched junction nucleotides: 3. Germline CDR1 reads LNHNV; CDR2 reads YYDKDF (reference sequence).

The chain links TRBV9 to TRBJ2-1; 7 bases align to TRBD2. After removal of 0 bases from V and 5 bases from J, the junction contained 5 bases not matched to a gene. Germline CDR1 reads SGDLS; CDR2 reads YYNGEE. This CDR3 has 15 amino acids. In DNA form, the CDR3 reads TGTGCCAGCAGCGTAGGTATCCGGGGGGACAATGAGCAGTTCTTC. The encoded protein is CASSVGIRGDNEQFF.

This sequence joins TRBV10-1 and TRBJ2-7, with 7 bases fitting TRBD1. CDR1 is WNHNN and CDR2 is SYGVQD in the germline V gene (reference sequence). The CDR3 length is 18 residues. V lost 3 bases, J lost 0 bases, and 14 bases stayed unmatched. The CDR3 DNA sequence: TGCGCCAGCAGTGAAGGTGGGCGCCAGGGGGTCCTCTCCTACGAGCAGTACTTC. Amino acid sequence: CASSEGGRQGVLSYEQYF.

The chain uses TRBV6-5 and TRBJ1-1; D not resolved. V lost 5 bases and J lost 4, with 14 bases in between. This CDR3 region has 14 residues. Germline CDR1 and CDR2: MNHEY and SVGAGI. This CDR3 reads CASSEGGGLTEAFF. The CDR3, as DNA: TGTGCCAGCAGTGAAGGTGGCGGGCTCACTGAAGCTTTCTTT.

The J gene is TRBJ2-7, the V gene TRBV28, with 10 bases matching TRBD1. CDR1 MDHEN and CDR2 SYDVKM come from the germline V gene. Trimming cost V 6 bases and J 0 bases; bases outside gene matches: 8. CDR3 size: 16 residues. CDR3 loop: CASSHPGQGLSYEQYF. CDR3 nucleotide sequence: TGTGCCAGCAGCCATCCGGGACAGGGGCTCTCCTACGAGCAGTACTTC. The whole variable domain, remainder taken from reference TRBV28 and TRBJ2-7, is DVKVTQSSRYLVKRTGEKVFLECVQDMDHENMFWYRQDPGLGLRLIYFSYDVKMKEKGDIPEGYSVSREKKERFSLILESASTNQTSMYLCASSHPGQGLSYEQYFGPGTRLTVT.

The chain recombines TRBV29-1 with TRBJ2-5; TRBD2 aligns across 7 bases. Losses at the gene ends were 6 bases for V and 5 bases for J; bases not matched to a gene: 9. The germline gives CDR1 SQVTM, CDR2 ANQGSEA. The CDR3 contains 13 residues. The CDR3 loop reads CSVSRREGETQYF. CDR3 nucleotides: TGCAGCGTCTCGCGGAGGGAGGGTGAGACCCAGTACTTC.

The chain is built from TRBV5-1 and TRBJ1-2, with D possibly being TRBD1 (6 bases). CDR3 length equals 12 residues. The V gene lost 1 base and the J gene lost 8 bases, with 9 bases spanning the gap. Germline values: CDR1 SGHRS, CDR2 YFSETQ. The CDR3 region has the DNA TGCGCCAGCAGCTTGACAGGGTTGGGCTACACCTTC. Translating it yields CASSLTGLGYTF.